This T cell receptor beta chain originates from a study of blood T cell repertoires in COVID-19. At the level of the study: Spain, Italy and the United States supplied samples that represented acute and convalescent COVID-19. Sample material is recorded as cDNA or gDNA derived from T cells, B-cell-depleted T cells, or PBMCs.

Original methodology: By means of reference gene primer amplification, nucleated cell counts were estimated. Using immunoSEQ multiplex PCR, the repertoire was profiled, and TCRdb retains in-frame clones only, with some absent. V and J calls and clone size follow that table, whereas D and trimming were derived from the DNA. This table holds over 100,000 clones, approximately 90% found once. The V segment lost 6 bases and the J segment 8 bases; nucleotides outside the gene matches: 6. The CDR3 consists of 12 residues. This clone has more than one count but fewer than ten. V usage is TRBV12-3 or TRBV12-4 and J usage is TRBJ1-2, with TRBD1 identical over 7 bases. Sequencing used peripheral blood. The TCR sequence derives from a human donor with acute or convalescent COVID-19. The donor label of this sample is uncertain. The CDR3 DNA reads TGTGCCAGCAGCGACAGGGCTCAGGGCTACACCTTC. Translating it yields CASSDRAQGYTF.